This T cell receptor beta chain was observed in a study of blood T cells in healthy people across ages. Germline values: CDR1 DFQATT, CDR2 SNEGSKA (reference sequence). This CDR3 has 11 residues. V lost 5 bases and J lost 4, with 9 bases in between. Each donor gave ten milliliters of peripheral blood. Whenever a sample was processed, at least 6 million PBMCs were isolated. Study-level results: Among long-lived donors, naive CD4+ cells were more numerous and diversity higher than in aged donors.

About this clonotype: Its target is unknown.

Combining a sample-barcoded 5' primer with a J-beta primer mix, a second PCR ran for roughly 6 to 11 cycles. TCRdb redid the calling of the 5' RACE reads with MiXCR, one entry per CDR3 protein. The sample lists around 990,000 distinct CDR3 sequences, roughly two fifths occurring once. Sequenced sample: blood. The TCR was taken from a man aged 18 to 30 in good health. The J gene is TRBJ2-7, the V gene TRBV20-1; D gene unclear. The CDR3 sequence: CSAGPVYEQYF. CDR3 in DNA: TGCAGTGCTGGCCCTGTTTACGAGCAGTACTTC.